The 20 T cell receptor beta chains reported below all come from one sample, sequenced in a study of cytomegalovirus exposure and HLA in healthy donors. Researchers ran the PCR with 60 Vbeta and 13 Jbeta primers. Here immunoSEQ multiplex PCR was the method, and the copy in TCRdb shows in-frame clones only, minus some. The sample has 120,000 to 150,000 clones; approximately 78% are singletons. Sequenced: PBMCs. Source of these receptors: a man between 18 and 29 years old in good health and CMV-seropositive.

The CDR3 loop is CASSLGLAGTYEQYF. CDR3 DNA sequence: TGTGCCAGCTCACTGGGACTAGCGGGCACCTACGAGCAGTACTTC. V and J are TRBV18 and TRBJ2-7; 12 nucleotides line up with TRBD2. This CDR3 contains 15 residues. Germline V CDR1 and CDR2: KGHSH, LQKENI. Trimming took 4 bases from V and 2 from J; bases not matched to a gene: 3.

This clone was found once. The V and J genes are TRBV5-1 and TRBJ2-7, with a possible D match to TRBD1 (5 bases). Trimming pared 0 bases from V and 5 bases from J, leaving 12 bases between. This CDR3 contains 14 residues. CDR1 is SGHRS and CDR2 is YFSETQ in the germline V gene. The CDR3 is CASSLVGRENEQYF. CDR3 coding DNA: TGCGCCAGCAGCTTGGTGGGCAGGGAAAACGAGCAGTACTTC. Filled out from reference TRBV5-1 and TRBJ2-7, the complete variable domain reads KAGVTQTPRYLIKTRGQQVTLSCSPISGHRSVSWYQQTPGQGLQFLFEYFSETQRNKGNFPGRFSGRQFSNSRSEMNVSTLELGDSALYLCASSLVGRENEQYFGPGTRLTVT.

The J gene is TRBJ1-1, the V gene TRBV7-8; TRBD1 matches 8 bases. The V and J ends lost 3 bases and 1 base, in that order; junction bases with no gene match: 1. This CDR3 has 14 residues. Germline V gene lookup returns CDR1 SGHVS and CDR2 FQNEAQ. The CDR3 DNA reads TGTGCCAGCAGCTTTCAGGGGGCGAACACTGAAGCTTTCTTT. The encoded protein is CASSFQGANTEAFF.

The CDR3 DNA reads TGCGCCAGCAGCTTGGCCCAGGGGCCCATCTACGAGCAGTACTTC. Protein sequence: CASSLAQGPIYEQYF. J is TRBJ2-7 and V is TRBV5-1, with D perhaps TRBD1 (6 bases). In germline, CDR1 is SGHRS, CDR2 YFSETQ. Trimming left V 0 bases short and J 3 bases short, with 13 bases between. CDR3 length: 15 amino acids.

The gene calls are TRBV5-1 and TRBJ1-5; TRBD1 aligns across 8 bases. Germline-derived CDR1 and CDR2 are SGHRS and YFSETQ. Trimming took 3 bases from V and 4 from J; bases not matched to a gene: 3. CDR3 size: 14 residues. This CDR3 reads CASSSGQGNQPQHF. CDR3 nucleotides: TGCGCCAGCAGCTCTGGACAGGGTAATCAGCCCCAGCATTTT.

The CDR3 loop is CASSSGTYYSGNTIYF. As DNA, the CDR3 is TGTGCCAGCAGTTCCGGGACATACTACTCTGGAAACACCATATATTTT. The rearrangement joins TRBV28 to TRBJ1-3; a weak D match, TRBD1 (6 bases). The CDR3 sequence is 16 residues long. Between the trimmed V and J ends, which lost 4 bases and 0 bases, there was a span of 13 bases. The germline V gene has CDR1 MDHEN and CDR2 SYDVKM.

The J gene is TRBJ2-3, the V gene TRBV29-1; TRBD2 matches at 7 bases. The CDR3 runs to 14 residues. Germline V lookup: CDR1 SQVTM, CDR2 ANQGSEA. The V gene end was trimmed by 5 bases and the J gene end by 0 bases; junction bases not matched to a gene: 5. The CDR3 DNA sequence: TGCAGCGTTAAAGCGGGATATAGCACAGATACGCAGTATTTT. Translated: CSVKAGYSTDTQYF.

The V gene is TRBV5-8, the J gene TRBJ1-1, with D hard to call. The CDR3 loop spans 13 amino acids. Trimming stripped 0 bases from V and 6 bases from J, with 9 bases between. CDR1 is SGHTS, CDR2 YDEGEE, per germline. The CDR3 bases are TGTGCCAGCAGCTTGGGGGCAGGATCTGAAGCTTTCTTT. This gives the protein CASSLGAGSEAFF.

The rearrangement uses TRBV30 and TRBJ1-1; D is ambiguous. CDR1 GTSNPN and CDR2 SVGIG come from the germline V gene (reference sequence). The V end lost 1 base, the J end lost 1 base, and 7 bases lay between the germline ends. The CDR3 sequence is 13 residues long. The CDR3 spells CAWSEDTNTEAFF. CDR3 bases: TGTGCCTGGAGTGAAGACACGAACACTGAAGCTTTCTTT. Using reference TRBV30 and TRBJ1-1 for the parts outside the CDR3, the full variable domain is SQTIHQWPATLVQPVGSPLSLECTVEGTSNPNLYWYRQAAGRGLQLLFYSVGIGQISSEVPQNLSASRPQDRQFILSSKKLLLSDSGFYLCAWSEDTNTEAFFGQGTRLTVV.

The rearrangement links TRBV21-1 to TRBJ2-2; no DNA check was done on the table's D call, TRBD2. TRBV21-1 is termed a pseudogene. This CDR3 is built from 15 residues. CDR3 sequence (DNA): TGTGCCAGCAGGTGCGCTAGCGGGAGTGGCGGGGAGCTGTTTTTT. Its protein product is CASRCASGSGGELFF.

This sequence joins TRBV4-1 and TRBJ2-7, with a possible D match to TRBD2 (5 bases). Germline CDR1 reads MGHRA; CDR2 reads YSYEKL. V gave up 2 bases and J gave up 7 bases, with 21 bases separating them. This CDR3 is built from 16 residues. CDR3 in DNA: TGCGCCAGCAGCCAACCCGGAGCGCACCCTAGCCGGGAGCAGTACTTC. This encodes CASSQPGAHPSREQYF.

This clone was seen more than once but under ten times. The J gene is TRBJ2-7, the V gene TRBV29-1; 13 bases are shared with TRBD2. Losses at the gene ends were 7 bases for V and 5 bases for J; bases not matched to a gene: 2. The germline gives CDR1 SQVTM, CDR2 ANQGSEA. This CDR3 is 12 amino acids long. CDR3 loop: CSAGTSGNEQYF. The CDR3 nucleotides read TGCAGCGCTGGGACTAGCGGGAACGAGCAGTACTTC.

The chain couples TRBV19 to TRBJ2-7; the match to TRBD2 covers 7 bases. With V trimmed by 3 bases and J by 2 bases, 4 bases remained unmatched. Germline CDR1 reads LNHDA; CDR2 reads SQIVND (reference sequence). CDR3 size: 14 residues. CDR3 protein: CASSMRELAYEQYF. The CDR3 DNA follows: TGTGCCAGTAGTATGCGGGAGTTGGCCTACGAGCAGTACTTC.

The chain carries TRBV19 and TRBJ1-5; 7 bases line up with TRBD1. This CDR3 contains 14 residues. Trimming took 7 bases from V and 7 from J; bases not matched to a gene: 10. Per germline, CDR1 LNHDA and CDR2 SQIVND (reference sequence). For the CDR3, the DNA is TGTGCCAGTAACACAGGGGCGACAGGGCAGCCCCAGCATTTT. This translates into CASNTGATGQPQHF.

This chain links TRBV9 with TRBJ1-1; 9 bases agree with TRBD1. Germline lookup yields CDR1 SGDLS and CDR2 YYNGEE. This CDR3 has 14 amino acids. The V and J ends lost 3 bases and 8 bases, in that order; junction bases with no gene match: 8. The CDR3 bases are TGTGCCAGCAGCGCAGGCGGGGGACAGGGAGAAGCTTTCTTT. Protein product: CASSAGGGQGEAFF.

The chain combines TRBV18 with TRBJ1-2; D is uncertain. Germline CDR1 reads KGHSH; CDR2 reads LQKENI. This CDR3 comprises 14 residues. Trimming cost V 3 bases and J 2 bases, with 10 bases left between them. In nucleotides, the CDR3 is TGTGCCAGCTCACCTGGACGGGAAAACTATGGCTACACCTTC. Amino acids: CASSPGRENYGYTF.

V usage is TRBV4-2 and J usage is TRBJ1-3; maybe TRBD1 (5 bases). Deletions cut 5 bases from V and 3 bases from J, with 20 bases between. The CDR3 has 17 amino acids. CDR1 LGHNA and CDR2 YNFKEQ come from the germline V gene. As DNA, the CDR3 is TGTGCCAGCAGCTCAGGGTATTCCGATTTGGTTGGAAACACCATATATTTT. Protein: CASSSGYSDLVGNTIYF.

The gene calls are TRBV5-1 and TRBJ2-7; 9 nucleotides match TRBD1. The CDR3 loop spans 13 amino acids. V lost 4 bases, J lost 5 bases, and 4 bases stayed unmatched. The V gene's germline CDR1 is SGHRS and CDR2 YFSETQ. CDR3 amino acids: CASSHRTGDEQYF. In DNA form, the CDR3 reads TGCGCCAGCAGCCACCGGACAGGGGACGAGCAGTACTTC.

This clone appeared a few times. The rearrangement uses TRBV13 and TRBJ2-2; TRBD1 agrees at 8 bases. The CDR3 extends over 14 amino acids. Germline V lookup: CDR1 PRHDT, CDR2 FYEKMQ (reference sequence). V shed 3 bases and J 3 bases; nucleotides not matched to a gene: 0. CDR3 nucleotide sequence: TGTGCCAGCAGCTTGGGACAGGACACCGGGGAGCTGTTTTTT. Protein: CASSLGQDTGELFF.

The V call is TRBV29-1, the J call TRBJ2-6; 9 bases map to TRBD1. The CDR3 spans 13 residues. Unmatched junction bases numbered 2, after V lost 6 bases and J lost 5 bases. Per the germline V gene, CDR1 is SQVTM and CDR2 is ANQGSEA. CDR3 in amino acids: CSVGQGRANVLTF. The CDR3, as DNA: TGCAGCGTGGGACAGGGTAGGGCCAACGTCCTGACTTTC.